The present T cell receptor beta chain was sequenced within a study of T cell responses to AZD1222 COVID-19 vaccine. Study conclusions and caveats: Epitopes outside B.1.351 and B.1.1.7 mutated regions reportedly drew nearly half of spike TCRs. CD4 TCRs linked to vaccination spanned spike, dominating at 160-218 and 743-854. Only after the peak T cell response were repertoires sampled.

V dropped 2 bases and J dropped 9 bases, with 16 bases sitting between them. The CDR3 is 14 residues long. Germline CDR1 and CDR2: SGHAT and FQNNGV. Note on this clone: Its cognate antigen is unknown.

Data came from immunoSEQ multiplex PCR; TCRdb stores just in-frame clones and leaves some out. In the table there are tens of thousands of clones, roughly 85% of which are singletons. Sample: peripheral blood, taken 28 days after the second AZD1222 dose. The chain uses TRBV11-2 and TRBJ1-1, with a weak D call TRBD1 (5 bases). The TCR was taken from an adult who received the AZD1222 COVID-19 vaccine. CDR3 residues: CASSLTGGAGKAFF. CDR3 DNA sequence: TGTGCCAGCAGCTTAACGGGGGGAGCGGGGAAAGCTTTCTTT.